This paragraph covers one TCR beta chain sequence. A second PCR of 7 to 11 cycles used a sample-barcoded 5' primer and a J-beta primer mix. TCRdb reanalysed the 5' RACE reads using MiXCR and keeps one entry per CDR3 protein. The table has under 2 million distinct CDR3 sequences, around 36% seen once; the top ten hold 11%. This record comes from a study of blood T cells in healthy people across ages. The V and J ends lost 5 bases and 3 bases respectively, with 13 bases between them. Germline V gene sequence: CDR1 LGHDT, CDR2 YNNKEL (reference sequence). The CDR3 consists of 15 residues. The genes are TRBV3-1 and TRBJ2-2, with D possibly being TRBD2 (7 bases). The receptor was isolated from a woman under 40 in good health. The sample was blood. CDR3 DNA sequence: TGTGCCAGCAGCAGGGGGGGGCCGGACACCGGGGAGCTGTTTTTT. Its protein product is CASSRGGPDTGELFF.